The sample holds many counts of the clone carrying this TCR beta chain. This entry belongs to a study of T cells after yellow fever vaccination. The CDR3 loop spans 14 amino acids. Germline V gene data show CDR1 as MNHEY and CDR2 as SMNVEV (reference sequence). The V gene lost 3 bases and the J gene lost 0 bases, with 9 bases spanning the gap. The study made its TCR cDNA through 5'RACE template switching. That step introduced a universal primer site along with UMIs. TCRdb re-called the 5' RACE reads with MiXCR, one entry per CDR3 protein. There are around 350,000 distinct CDR3 sequences in the sample; approximately 5.7% occur only once, and 15% lies in the top ten.

This material consisted of PBMCs, taken 5 days after the yellow fever booster vaccination. The receptor was derived from a man aged 25 to 40 who received the YFV17D yellow fever vaccine. The chain uses TRBV27 and TRBJ2-7; no firm D call. The CDR3 bases are TGTGCCAGCAGTTTGGGGATAAGCTCCTACGAGCAGTACTTC. Protein product: CASSLGISSYEQYF.